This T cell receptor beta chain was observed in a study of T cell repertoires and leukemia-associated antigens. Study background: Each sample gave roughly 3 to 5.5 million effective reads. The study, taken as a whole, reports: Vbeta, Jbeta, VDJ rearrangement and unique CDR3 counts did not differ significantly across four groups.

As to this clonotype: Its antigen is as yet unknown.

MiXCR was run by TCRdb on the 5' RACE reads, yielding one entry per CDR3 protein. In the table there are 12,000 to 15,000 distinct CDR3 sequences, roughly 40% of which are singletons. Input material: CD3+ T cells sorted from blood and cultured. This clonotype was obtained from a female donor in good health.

The CDR3 here is CSVSPGPADTQYF. DNA for the CDR3: TGCAGCGTCAGCCCGGGACCAGCAGATACGCAGTATTTT. The genes are TRBV20-1 and TRBJ2-3; D is perhaps TRBD1 or TRBD2 (5 bases each). The germline CDR1 and CDR2 sequences are DFQATT and SNEGSKA (reference sequence). The CDR3 contains 13 residues.